This is a list of T cell receptor beta chains from one sample in a study of shared clonotypes between healthy human individuals. Here immunoSEQ multiplex PCR was the method, and the copy in TCRdb shows in-frame clones only, minus some. The table shows over a million clones, with about 80% occurring only once. Input material: memory CD4+ T cells from PBMCs. These receptors were obtained from a young man in good health. Some clones in this sample may be carry-over from other donors' samples. Each CDR3 is given with its conserved first and last residue. The order of the fields is J gene, D gene, V gene, clone size, CDR3 protein, CDR3 DNA. The D gene is left open where the match is weak. The listing skips clone size in some rows; elsewhere it reads once, few, many or a size class.

>TRBJ1-5|-|TRBV19|-
CASSIIWGGNQPQHF
TGTGCCAGTAGTATCATTTGGGGGGGCAATCAGCCCCAGCATTTT
>TRBJ1-3|TRBD1|TRBV9|few
CASSGTGSGNTIYF
TGTGCCAGCAGCGGGACAGGATCTGGAAACACCATATATTTT
>TRBJ2-3|-|TRBV5-4|-
CASSLGLPLNTDTQYF
TGTGCCAGCAGCTTGGGACTCCCGCTTAACACAGATACGCAGTATTTT
>TRBJ1-5|-|TRBV15|few
CATSRDRGYNQPQHF
TGTGCCACCAGCAGAGATCGGGGCTACAATCAGCCCCAGCATTTT
>TRBJ2-5|-|TRBV5-1|-
CASSTRGAVQETQYF
TGCGCCAGCAGCACCCGGGGGGCAGTTCAAGAGACCCAGTACTTC
>TRBJ2-1|-|TRBV6-1|-
CASSLGLALNEQFF
TGTGCCAGCAGCCTCGGTTTAGCGCTCAATGAGCAGTTCTTC
>TRBJ2-2|-|TRBV4-1|-
CASSLPRTGVGTGELFF
TGCGCCAGCAGCCTACCGAGGACGGGAGTGGGCACCGGGGAGCTGTTTTTT
>TRBJ2-3|-|TRBV7-8|-
CASSLGLDNTQYF
TGTGCCAGCAGCTTAGGACTAGATAATACGCAGTATTTT
>TRBJ2-2|TRBD2|TRBV2|few
CASSGEGRLFF
TGTGCCAGCAGTGGGGAGGGAAGGCTGTTTTTT
>TRBJ2-2|-|TRBV9|-
CASSVGTGELFF
TGTGCCAGCAGCGTAGGGACCGGGGAGCTGTTTTTT
>TRBJ2-5|-|TRBV6-1|-
CASSASTGEGETQYF
TGTGCCAGCAGTGCGTCGACAGGGGAGGGGGAGACCCAGTACTTC
>TRBJ2-7|-|TRBV7-6|-
CASSWRPSTGLESYEQYF
TGTGCCAGCAGCTGGAGGCCATCGACGGGGTTGGAATCCTACGAGCAGTACTTC
>TRBJ2-5|TRBD1|TRBV10-3|-
CAIRTGGEETQYF
TGTGCCATCAGGACAGGGGGGGAGGAGACCCAGTACTTC
>TRBJ2-1|TRBD2|TRBV27|few
CASSPGLAGSNEQFF
TGTGCCAGCAGTCCCGGACTAGCGGGATCCAATGAGCAGTTCTTC
>TRBJ1-4|TRBD1|TRBV7-9|-
CASSFGQGREKLFF
TGTGCCAGCAGCTTCGGACAGGGGAGAGAAAAACTGTTTTTT
>TRBJ1-2|TRBD1|TRBV7-6|-
CASSLVAGQTYGYTF
TGTGCCAGCAGCTTAGTTGCGGGACAGACCTATGGCTACACCTTC
>TRBJ2-7|TRBD1|TRBV5-1|-
CASSWGDRSSYEQYF
TGCGCCAGCAGCTGGGGGGACAGGAGCTCCTACGAGCAGTACTTC
>TRBJ1-5|-|TRBV19|-
CASRGSTAYSNQPQHF
TGTGCCAGTAGAGGTTCGACAGCTTATAGCAATCAGCCCCAGCATTTT
>TRBJ1-2|-|TRBV20-1|-
CSAKGYTF
TGCAGTGCTAAAGGCTACACCTTC
>TRBJ2-7|TRBD2|TRBV5-1|-
CASSLTSGSYEQYF
TGCGCCAGCAGCTTAACTAGCGGCTCCTACGAGCAGTACTTC
>TRBJ2-1|-|TRBV30|many
CAWSSRGNEQFF
TGTGCCTGGAGTTCCCGTGGAAATGAGCAGTTCTTC
>TRBJ1-6|TRBD1|TRBV12-5|-
CASGHDRVGSPLHF
TGTGCTAGTGGTCACGACAGGGTCGGTTCACCCCTCCACTTT
>TRBJ1-2|-|TRBV5-4|many
CASDKTAKFGYTF
TGTGCCAGCGACAAGACAGCTAAGTTTGGCTACACCTTC
>TRBJ2-7|TRBD2|TRBV10-3|-
CAISPGLAGGGTYEQYF
TGTGCCATCAGCCCGGGACTAGCGGGAGGAGGGACCTACGAGCAGTACTTC
>TRBJ1-3|-|TRBV4-1|-
CASSRAGSNSATDSGNTIYF
TGCGCCAGCAGCCGAGCTGGTTCGAATTCTGCGACAGACTCTGGAAACACCATATATTTT
>TRBJ1-4|-|TRBV9|-
CASSTTTGATNEKLFF
TGTGCCAGCAGCACCACGACGGGTGCAACTAATGAAAAACTGTTTTTT
>TRBJ2-3|-|TRBV6-4|-
CASSALAGRTGDTQYF
TGTGCCAGCAGTGCCCTCGCTGGGCGTACGGGGGATACGCAGTATTTT
>TRBJ2-5|TRBD2|TRBV7-8|-
CASSLIVTSGQETQYF
TGTGCCAGCAGCTTAATTGTGACTAGCGGGCAAGAGACCCAGTACTTC
>TRBJ2-1|TRBD2|TRBV5-1|-
CASSLGGTSIYEQFF
TGCGCCAGCAGCTTAGGTGGGACTAGTATCTATGAGCAGTTCTTC
>TRBJ2-1|-|TRBV21-1|-
CASSHGASGRVIGNEQFF
TGTGCCAGCAGCCATGGGGCTAGCGGGAGGGTCATTGGCAATGAGCAGTTCTTC
>TRBJ2-3|TRBD2|TRBV5-1|-
CASSLGDYGTQYF
TGCGCCAGCAGCTTGGGGGACTATGGAACGCAGTATTTT
>TRBJ2-5|TRBD1|TRBV10-3|once
CAIKKTGGQETQYF
TGTGCCATCAAGAAGACAGGGGGCCAAGAGACCCAGTACTTC
>TRBJ2-3|TRBD2|TRBV19|-
CASANSGRADTQYF
TGTGCCAGCGCAAATAGCGGGAGGGCAGATACGCAGTATTTT
>TRBJ2-3|-|TRBV7-2|-
CASSPRPGADTQYF
TGTGCCAGCAGCCCCAGACCGGGTGCAGATACGCAGTATTTT
>TRBJ2-7|TRBD1|TRBV5-4|-
CASSGGTGSRSYEQYF
TGTGCCAGCAGCGGCGGGACAGGGAGCCGTTCCTACGAGCAGTACTTC
>TRBJ2-7|-|TRBV7-3|-
CASSPHPDAEQYF
TGTGCCAGCAGCCCGCATCCCGACGCCGAGCAGTACTTC
>TRBJ2-6|-|TRBV2|-
CASSGLGANVLTF
TGTGCCAGCAGTGGCCTTGGGGCCAACGTCCTGACTTTC
>TRBJ1-1|TRBD1|TRBV28|-
CASSAPGRGLGNTEAFF
TGTGCCAGCAGCGCCCCAGGCAGGGGGCTGGGGAACACTGAAGCTTTCTTT
>TRBJ2-1|-|TRBV28|-
CASSFPSTAEYNEQFF
TGTGCCAGCAGTTTCCCCTCTACAGCCGAGTACAATGAGCAGTTCTTC
>TRBJ2-1|TRBD2|TRBV5-1|-
CASSLTGTSFNEQFF
TGCGCCAGCAGCCTTACCGGGACTAGTTTCAATGAGCAGTTCTTC
>TRBJ1-2|-|TRBV19|few
CASSAWSRGYTF
TGTGCCAGTAGCGCCTGGAGTCGTGGCTACACCTTC
>TRBJ2-1|TRBD2|TRBV9|-
CASSPRPSGGGQRGEQFF
TGTGCCAGCAGCCCCCGGCCCTCCGGGGGAGGGCAAAGGGGCGAGCAGTTCTTC
>TRBJ2-3|TRBD2|TRBV6-4|-
CASSSVGPGKREGATQYF
TGTGCCAGCAGTTCAGTAGGACCGGGAAAGCGGGAGGGGGCTACGCAGTATTTT
>TRBJ2-5|TRBD1|TRBV28|-
CASRTTGGGETQYF
TGTGCCAGCAGAACCACAGGGGGCGGGGAGACCCAGTACTTC
>TRBJ2-7|TRBD1|TRBV10-2|-
CASSGGPSLRDRGINEQYF
TGCGCCAGCAGCGGCGGTCCTTCTCTCCGGGACAGGGGCATCAACGAGCAGTACTTC
>TRBJ1-5|-|TRBV28|once
CASSLAGGYQPQHF
TGTGCCAGCAGTTTAGCGGGGGGTTATCAGCCCCAGCATTTT
>TRBJ2-5|-|TRBV30|-
CALSSFGTPRSPTQYF
TGTGCCCTCTCGTCCTTCGGAACCCCTAGAAGTCCGACCCAGTACTTC
>TRBJ2-5|TRBD2|TRBV30|-
CAWSVRDGRGETQYF
TGTGCCTGGAGTGTACGCGACGGGAGGGGAGAGACCCAGTACTTC
>TRBJ2-2|TRBD1|TRBV9|-
CASSLTGSGAGELFF
TGTGCCAGCAGCCTGACAGGGAGCGGAGCCGGGGAGCTGTTTTTT
>TRBJ2-3|-|TRBV29-1|-
CSVWTDTQYF
TGCAGCGTTTGGACAGATACGCAGTATTTT
>TRBJ2-1|TRBD2|TRBV7-3|many
CASSPRTSGAYNEQFF
TGTGCCAGCAGCCCTAGGACTAGCGGGGCGTACAATGAGCAGTTCTTC
>TRBJ2-7|-|TRBV30|-
CAWSVSYEQYF
TGTGCCTGGAGTGTGTCCTACGAGCAGTACTTC
>TRBJ2-1|-|TRBV4-1|-
CASSHSAQGEQFF
TGCGCCAGCAGCCACTCCGCACAGGGTGAGCAGTTCTTC
>TRBJ2-1|TRBD2|TRBV5-6|-
CASSLSGRWNNEQFF
TGTGCCAGCAGCTTGTCCGGGAGGTGGAACAATGAGCAGTTCTTC
>TRBJ2-1|-|TRBV10-3|-
CAISDSGSYNEQFF
TGTGCCATCAGTGATAGCGGCTCCTACAATGAGCAGTTCTTC
>TRBJ2-5|-|TRBV30|-
CAWSRGAVETQYF
TGTGCCTGGAGTCGGGGGGCCGTAGAGACCCAGTACTTC
>TRBJ2-5|-|TRBV28|-
CASSSSGSYQETQYF
TGTGCCAGCAGTTCCTCGGGTTCGTACCAAGAGACCCAGTACTTC
>TRBJ2-1|TRBD1|TRBV5-1|-
CASSWGQGPYHEQFF
TGCGCCAGCAGCTGGGGACAGGGCCCCTATCATGAGCAGTTCTTC
>TRBJ2-5|-|TRBV7-2|-
CASSLRWVLSYETQYF
TGTGCCAGCAGCTTAAGATGGGTTCTTTCTTACGAGACCCAGTACTTC